Given below is one TCR beta chain in context. Which antigen it targets is not known. There are no base qualities to consult, and no much larger clone falls within one base. This sample is part of a study of CD8 T cells in ankylosing spondylitis (dated 2017 in TCRdb). As for the study more broadly: T cell receptor beta repertoires were profiled in healthy donors and ankylosing spondylitis patients so that disease-linked TCR variants could be found. Peripheral blood samples were taken, and synovial fluid was additionally collected from ankylosing spondylitis patients. The full study cohort was made up of about 25 ankylosing spondylitis patients and about a hundred healthy donors. Overall results and qualifications from the work: The disease-linked clones showed a CD8+ phenotype and occurred at relatively low frequencies in peripheral blood. Blood from ankylosing spondylitis patients appeared to be characterized by a TCR beta motif made up of several highly homologous amino acid variants. Some motif variants had previously been reported in the synovial fluid and blood of reactive arthritis patients, which suggests shared mechanisms of disease initiation. Significant enrichment of the disease-linked clones was reported in matched synovial fluid samples from ankylosing spondylitis patients.

Instrument used: Illumina HiSeq 2500. Quantitative 5'-RACE with molecular barcodes was the method used to prepare the TCR beta libraries. Concerning the study's data processing: Disease-linked TCR variants were identified with a new computational method built on a probabilistic model of VDJ rearrangement. TCRdb cleaned the public reads at Q25 with fastp, built clones with MiXCR and kept in-frame beta chains. Rows with a matching CDR3 protein are joined into one entry that keeps the most common DNA and genes. TCRdb's processing, not the authors' own work, is the source of the V and J calls. The sample records 350,000 or so distinct CDR3 sequences, over 12% of which are singletons. Together, the top ten hold roughly 0.99% of the sample. Trimming leaves V shorter by 8 bases and J shorter by 0 bases, with the junction holding 12 bases beyond the gene matches. The CDR3 runs 18 amino acids, cysteine and phenylalanine included. CDR3 DNA is the only sequence kept; it has 54 bases, read in frame from the first base.

The V gene is TRBV12-3 or TRBV12-4 and the J gene is TRBJ2-1; TRBD2 matches 11 bases in the middle. This TCR was recovered from a male donor with ankylosing spondylitis or in good health (not recorded which). The sample was blood, either unsorted or a sorted T cell fraction (not recorded which). This receptor carries the CDR3 CASVPSGGTPSSYNEQFF. The DNA sequence follows: TGTGCCAGCGTCCCTAGCGGGGGGACTCCCAGCTCCTACAATGAGCAGTTCTTC.